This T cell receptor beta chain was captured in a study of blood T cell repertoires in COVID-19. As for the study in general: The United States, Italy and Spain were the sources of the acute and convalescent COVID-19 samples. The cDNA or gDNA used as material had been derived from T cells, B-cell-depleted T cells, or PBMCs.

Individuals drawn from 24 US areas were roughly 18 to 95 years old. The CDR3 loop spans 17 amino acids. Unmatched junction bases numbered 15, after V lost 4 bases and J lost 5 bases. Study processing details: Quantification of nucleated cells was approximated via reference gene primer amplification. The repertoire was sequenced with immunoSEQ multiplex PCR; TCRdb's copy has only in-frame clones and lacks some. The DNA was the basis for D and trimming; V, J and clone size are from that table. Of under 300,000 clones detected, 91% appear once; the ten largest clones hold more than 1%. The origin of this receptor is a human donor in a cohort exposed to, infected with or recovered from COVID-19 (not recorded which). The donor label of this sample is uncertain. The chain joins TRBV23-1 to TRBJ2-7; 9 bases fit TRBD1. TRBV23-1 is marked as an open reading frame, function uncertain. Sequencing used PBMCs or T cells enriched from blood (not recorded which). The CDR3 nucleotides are TGCGCCAGCAGTCGGAAGAGGGACAGGGAAAGGTTGGACGAGCAGTACTTC. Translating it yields CASSRKRDRERLDEQYF.